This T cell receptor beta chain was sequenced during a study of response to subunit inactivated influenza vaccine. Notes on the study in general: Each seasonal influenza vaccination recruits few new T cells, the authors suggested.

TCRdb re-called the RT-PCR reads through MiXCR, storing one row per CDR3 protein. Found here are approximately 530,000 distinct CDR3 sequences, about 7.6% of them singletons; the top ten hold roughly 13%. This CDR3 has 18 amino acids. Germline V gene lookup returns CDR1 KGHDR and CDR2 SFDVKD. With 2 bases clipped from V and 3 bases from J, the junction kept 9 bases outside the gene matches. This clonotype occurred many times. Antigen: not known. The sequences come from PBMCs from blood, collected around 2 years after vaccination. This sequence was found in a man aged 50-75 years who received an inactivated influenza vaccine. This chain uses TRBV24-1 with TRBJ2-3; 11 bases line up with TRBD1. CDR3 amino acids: CATSDWDRGIYETDTQYF. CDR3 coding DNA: TGTGCCACCAGTGATTGGGACAGGGGGATTTACGAAACAGATACGCAGTATTTT.